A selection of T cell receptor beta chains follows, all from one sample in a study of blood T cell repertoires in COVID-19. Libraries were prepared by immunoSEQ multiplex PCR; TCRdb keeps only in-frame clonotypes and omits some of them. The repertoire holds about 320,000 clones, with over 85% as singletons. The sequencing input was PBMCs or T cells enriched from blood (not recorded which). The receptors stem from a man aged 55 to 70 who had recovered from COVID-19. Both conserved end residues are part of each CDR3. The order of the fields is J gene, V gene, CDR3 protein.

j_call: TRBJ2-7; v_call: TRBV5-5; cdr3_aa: CASSSGVAEPRTTSVYEQYF
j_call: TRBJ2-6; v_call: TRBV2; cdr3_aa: CASSEDRGDFSGANVLTF
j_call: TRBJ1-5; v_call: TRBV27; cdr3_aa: CASSFGYSNQPQHF
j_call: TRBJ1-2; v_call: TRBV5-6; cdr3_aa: CASSLPASYGYTF
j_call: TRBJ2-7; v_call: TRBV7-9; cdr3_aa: CASSGDRGSYEQYF
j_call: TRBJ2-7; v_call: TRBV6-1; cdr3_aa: CASSEVYGRALFYEQYF
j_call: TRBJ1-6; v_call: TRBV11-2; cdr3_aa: CASSASVSPLHF
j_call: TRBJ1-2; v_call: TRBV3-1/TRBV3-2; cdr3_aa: CASSQGPINYGYTF
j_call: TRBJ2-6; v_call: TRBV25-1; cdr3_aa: CASSESASGWSGANVLTF
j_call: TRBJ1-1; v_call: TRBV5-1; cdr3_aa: CASSLRGTGPGNTEAFF
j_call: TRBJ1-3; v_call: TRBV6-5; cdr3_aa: CASSNRGLGPDTIYF
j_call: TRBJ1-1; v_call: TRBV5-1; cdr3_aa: CASSLGAGGNTEAFF
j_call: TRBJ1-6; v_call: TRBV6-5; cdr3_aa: CASRTDSPLHF
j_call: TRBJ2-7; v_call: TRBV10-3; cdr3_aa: CAISESHERGFNEQYF
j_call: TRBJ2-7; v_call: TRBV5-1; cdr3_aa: CASSFLPTTGIYEQYF
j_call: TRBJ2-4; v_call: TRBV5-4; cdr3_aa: CASRPGLAENIQYF
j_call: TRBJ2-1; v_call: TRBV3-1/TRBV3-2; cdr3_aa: CASSHTGVLYNEQFF